These 21 T cell receptor beta chains originate from one sample sequenced in a study of blood T cell repertoires in COVID-19. Assay used: immunoSEQ multiplex PCR; TCRdb lists only in-frame clones, some missing. This sample has tens of thousands of clones, with around 88% found just once. Sequencing was performed on peripheral blood. All receptors derive from a man in his sixties with acute or convalescent COVID-19.

J is TRBJ1-2 and V is TRBV5-4, with a weak D call TRBD1 (5 bases). The CDR3 contains 13 residues. V gave up 3 bases and J gave up 8 bases, with 14 bases separating them. Per germline, CDR1 SGHNT and CDR2 YYREEE (reference sequence). The CDR3 DNA follows: TGTGCCAGCAGCTCGGCGGGGGATGTCGGCTACACCTTC. It specifies CASSSAGDVGYTF.

The chain combines TRBV21-1 with TRBJ1-1; TRBD1 is the table's D call, not checked against the DNA. TRBV21-1 corresponds to a pseudogene. CDR3 length: 16 residues. The CDR3: CASSKVSVNMNTEAFF. The CDR3 DNA sequence: TGTGCCAGCAGCAAAGTGTCTGTTAACATGAACACTGAAGCTTTCTTT.

This chain connects TRBV5-1 to TRBJ1-1; D remains unclear. CDR3 length: 14 amino acids. Germline V lookup: CDR1 SGHRS, CDR2 YFSETQ. Trimming removed 1 base at V and 4 bases at J, with 11 bases between. The CDR3: CASSLSQVGTEAFF. CDR3 nucleotides: TGCGCCAGCAGCTTGTCCCAGGTCGGCACTGAAGCTTTCTTT.

The CDR3: CASSTYRSERQETQYF. Here the CDR3 DNA reads TGCGCCAGCAGCACATACAGGAGTGAGCGACAAGAGACCCAGTACTTC. The chain links TRBV5-1 to TRBJ2-5; possibly TRBD1 for D (5 bases). Trimming cost V 4 bases and J 2 bases, with 18 bases left between them. The germline gives CDR1 SGHRS, CDR2 YFSETQ. This CDR3 has 16 residues.

The rearrangement links TRBV19 to TRBJ1-1; TRBD1 matches 7 bases. The CDR3 is made up of 15 amino acids. From germline, CDR1 is LNHDA and CDR2 SQIVND (reference sequence). V shed 3 bases and J 3 bases; nucleotides not matched to a gene: 7. The CDR3 DNA is TGTGCCAGTAGTATCCCCCTCACAGGGGACACTGAAGCTTTCTTT. Its translation: CASSIPLTGDTEAFF.

The sample holds one count of this clone. The chain recombines TRBV9 with TRBJ2-7; D might be TRBD1 (6 bases). Germline CDR1 and CDR2: SGDLS and YYNGEE. Trimming removed 3 bases at V and 3 bases at J, with 10 bases between. The CDR3 contains 13 residues. This CDR3 reads CASSETGDYEQYF. DNA of the CDR3: TGTGCCAGCAGCGAGACAGGCGACTACGAGCAGTACTTC.

This clone is medium-sized (0.01 to 0.1%) in the sample. The chain couples TRBV27 to TRBJ2-2, with TRBD2 matching 11 bases. V lost 8 bases, J lost 1 base, and 6 bases stayed unmatched. Germline CDR1 and CDR2: MNHEY and SMNVEV (reference sequence). The CDR3 runs to 16 residues. The CDR3: CASSPGLAGNTGELFF. The CDR3 nucleotides read TGTGCCAGCTCCCCAGGACTAGCGGGGAACACCGGGGAGCTGTTTTTT.

V is TRBV7-8 and J is TRBJ1-3; D unresolved. The CDR3 contains 15 residues. V was pared by 3 bases and J by 2 bases, with 11 bases between. Germline assignment: CDR1 SGHVS and CDR2 FQNEAQ. The CDR3 spells CASSFGVDPGNTIYF. Here the CDR3 DNA reads TGTGCCAGCAGCTTCGGGGTAGACCCTGGAAACACCATATATTTT. The full variable domain, with the rest looked up from reference TRBV7-8 and TRBJ1-3, is GAGVSQSPRYKVAKRGQDVALRCDPISGHVSLFWYQQALGQGPEFLTYFQNEAQLDKSGLPSDRFFAERPEGSVSTLKIQRTQQEDSAVYLCASSFGVDPGNTIYFGEGSWLTVV.

The V call is TRBV3-1 (or the pseudogene TRBV3-2), the J call TRBJ2-5; the match to TRBD2 covers 12 bases. The CDR3 sequence is 16 residues long. Germline CDR1 reads LGHDT; CDR2 reads YNNKEL (reference sequence). J was trimmed by 3 bases and V by 5 bases; bases with no gene match: 7. As DNA, the CDR3 is TGTGCCAGCAGCTTCAGGACTAGCGGGGCGAAAGAGACCCAGTACTTC. Encoded protein: CASSFRTSGAKETQYF.

The chain combines TRBV3-1 (or the pseudogene TRBV3-2) with TRBJ1-1; TRBD1 aligns across 8 bases. Trimming at V came to 6 bases and at J to 10 bases, leaving 13 bases not matched to a gene. Germline CDR1 and CDR2: LGHDT and YNNKEL (reference sequence). The CDR3 length is 14 residues. The CDR3 region is CASRPTGTGASAFF. The CDR3 nucleotides are TGTGCCAGCAGGCCTACCGGGACAGGTGCCTCAGCTTTCTTT.

This clone was seen just once. This rearrangement joins TRBV4-3 to TRBJ2-1, with TRBD1 matching 7 bases. The V gene's germline CDR1 is LGHNA and CDR2 YSLEER. The V and J ends lost 4 bases and 2 bases, in that order; junction bases with no gene match: 5. The CDR3 contains 15 residues. CDR3 sequence reads: CASSPDRTPYNEQFF. The CDR3 bases are TGCGCCAGCAGCCCGGACAGGACCCCCTACAATGAGCAGTTCTTC.

This sequence joins TRBV27 and TRBJ1-1; TRBD1 matches 7 bases. Germline CDR1 and CDR2: MNHEY and SMNVEV (reference sequence). The CDR3 has 14 amino acids. V dropped 6 bases and J dropped 0; count of bases not matched to a gene: 4. CDR3 DNA sequence: TGTGCCAGCAGGGGACAGACCATGAACACTGAAGCTTTCTTT. Its translation: CASRGQTMNTEAFF.

The gene calls are TRBV9 and TRBJ1-1, with 7 bases matching TRBD1. The V gene's germline CDR1 is SGDLS and CDR2 YYNGEE. The CDR3 runs to 14 residues. Unmatched junction bases numbered 7, after V lost 0 bases and J lost 8 bases. CDR3 sequence: CASSVEGARQEAFF. In nucleotides, the CDR3 is TGTGCCAGCAGCGTAGAGGGGGCCAGACAAGAAGCTTTCTTT.

The rearrangement uses TRBV14 and TRBJ2-7; the D gene is possibly TRBD2 (5 bases). Germline-derived CDR1 and CDR2 are SGHDN and FVKESK. Trimming took off 4 bases at V and 6 bases at J, with 19 bases between the two ends. The CDR3 consists of 15 residues. The chain's CDR3 is CASSLTGKTAGEQYF. Here the CDR3 DNA reads TGTGCCAGCAGCCTAACCGGAAAGACGGCGGGCGAGCAGTACTTC.

The chain couples TRBV4-1 to TRBJ1-1; D is unclear. The CDR3 covers 14 residues. V was pared by 4 bases and J by 3 bases, with 12 bases between. The germline CDR1 and CDR2 sequences are MGHRA and YSYEKL. The CDR3 region is CASSRPGRDTEAFF. CDR3 sequence (DNA): TGCGCCAGCAGCCGCCCCGGGCGGGACACTGAAGCTTTCTTT.

This chain links TRBV30 with TRBJ1-3; D may be TRBD1 (5 bases). Germline assignment: CDR1 GTSNPN and CDR2 SVGIG (reference sequence). The CDR3 is 16 amino acids. V was trimmed by 4 bases and J by 1 base, leaving 17 bases between them. The CDR3 reads CAWTSQGVMSGNTIYF. The DNA of the CDR3 is TGTGCCTGGACTTCCCAAGGGGTCATGTCTGGAAACACCATATATTTT.

This clone was seen a single time. This chain connects TRBV2 to TRBJ1-2, with 9 bases lining up with TRBD1. The CDR3 sequence is 14 residues long. V shed 7 bases and J 1 base; nucleotides not matched to a gene: 4. From germline, CDR1 is SNHLY and CDR2 FYNNEI. CDR3: CASNPGQGNYGYTF. The CDR3 DNA reads TGTGCCAGCAACCCGGGACAGGGTAACTATGGCTACACCTTC. Together with reference TRBV2 and TRBJ1-2, the CDR3 gives the full variable domain: EPEVTQTPSHQVTQMGQEVILRCVPISNHLYFYWYRQILGQKVEFLVSFYNNEISEKSEIFDDQFSVERPDGSNFTLKIRSTKLEDSAMYFCASNPGQGNYGYTFGSGTRLTVV.

CDR3 DNA sequence: TGTGCCAGTAGTATAGTTGGCGGGGCCACAGATACGCAGTATTTT. This codes for CASSIVGGATDTQYF. This chain connects TRBV19 to TRBJ2-3, with a possible D match to TRBD2 (6 bases). Germline loops: CDR1 LNHDA, CDR2 SQIVND (reference sequence). The CDR3 is 15 residues long. Trimming shortened V by 1 base and J by 2 bases, and 10 bases separated the two germline ends.

The gene calls are TRBV24-1 and TRBJ1-1, with TRBD1 matching over 8 bases. Trimming at V came to 11 bases and at J to 3 bases, leaving 10 bases not matched to a gene. The germline CDR1 and CDR2 sequences are KGHDR and SFDVKD. The CDR3 loop spans 14 amino acids. The CDR3 here is CANPQGVPDTEAFF. DNA for the CDR3: TGTGCCAACCCACAGGGGGTTCCTGACACTGAAGCTTTCTTT.

The chain joins TRBV4-3 to TRBJ2-7; D may be TRBD1 (6 bases). Germline V gene lookup returns CDR1 LGHNA and CDR2 YSLEER. Trimming removed 0 bases at V and 6 bases at J, with 12 bases between. The CDR3 totals 14 residues. The chain's CDR3 is CASSQDRTGPEQYF. The CDR3 DNA reads as TGCGCCAGCAGCCAAGATCGTACAGGGCCCGAGCAGTACTTC.

The CDR3 DNA follows: TGTGCCACCAGCAGAGATCCTAATCAGCCCCAGCATTTT. It is translated as CATSRDPNQPQHF. The chain links TRBV15 to TRBJ1-5; D gene uncertain. Deletions cut 0 bases from V and 4 bases from J, with 4 bases between. There are 13 residues in the CDR3. Germline CDR1 is LNHNV and CDR2 is YYDKDF (reference sequence).